The clone carrying this T cell receptor beta chain was seen more than once but under ten times. RNA transcripts yielded amplified TCR beta CDR3 regions. First-round RT-PCR targeting the TCR CDR3 was performed with the HTBI primer set. In TCRdb, the multiplex PCR reads were re-called with MiXCR into one record per CDR3 protein. Here the sample spans about 710,000 distinct CDR3 sequences, roughly 15% being singletons. V lost 5 bases, J lost 6 bases, and 17 bases lay in between. CDR1 is MNHEY and CDR2 is SMNVEV in the germline V gene (reference sequence). The CDR3 extends over 15 amino acids. The sample originates from a study of T cells in Graves' hyperthyroidism and ophthalmopathy. Stable hyperthyroidism: no ophthalmopathy progression over 18 months of follow-up.

The source material was blood. The chain has TRBV27 and TRBJ2-1, with D possibly matching TRBD1 (6 bases). This TCR was recovered from a man aged 18 to 30 with Graves' hyperthyroidism. Written as DNA, the CDR3 is TGTGCCAGCAGTCTCGAACAGGGATGGTCCAATGAGCAGTTCTTC. Its protein is CASSLEQGWSNEQFF.